Listed below are T cell receptor beta chains from one sample, sequenced in a study of PD-1 blockade in mismatch repair-deficient tumors. Assay: immunoSEQ multiplex PCR; the TCRdb copy retains only in-frame clones and omits some. The sample has 40,000 or so clones; approximately 83% are singletons. The starting material was PBMCs, obtained 38 to 40 weeks after starting pembrolizumab. These receptors came from an adult with mismatch repair-deficient cancer. CDR3s include the opening cysteine and the closing phenylalanine or tryptophan. The D gene is left open where the match is weak. Only some rows state a clone size, as once, few, many or a class for expanded clones.

clone_size: once; v_call: TRBV11-2; d_call: NA; j_call: TRBJ2-5; cdr3_length: 12; cdr3_nt: TGTGCCAGCAGCTTGAGTTTAGAGACCCAGTACTTC; cdr3_aa: CASSLSLETQYF
clone_size: NA; v_call: TRBV6-5; d_call: NA; j_call: TRBJ1-6; cdr3_length: 15; cdr3_nt: TGTGCCAGCACCTCCGGAGGGCGGAAAAATTCACCCCTCCACTTT; cdr3_aa: CASTSGGRKNSPLHF
clone_size: NA; v_call: TRBV7-6; d_call: NA; j_call: TRBJ1-5; cdr3_length: 16; cdr3_nt: TGTGCCAGCAGCTTAGCGTTGGCAGAAAGCAATCAGCCCCAGCATTTT; cdr3_aa: CASSLALAESNQPQHF
clone_size: NA; v_call: TRBV7-8; d_call: NA; j_call: TRBJ2-5; cdr3_length: 14; cdr3_nt: TGTGCCAGCAGCTTAGGATGGACACAAGAGACCCAGTACTTC; cdr3_aa: CASSLGWTQETQYF
clone_size: NA; v_call: TRBV28; d_call: TRBD1; j_call: TRBJ2-7; cdr3_length: 15; cdr3_nt: TGTGCCAGCAGTTCGATACAGGGGCTCGGCTACGAGCAGTACTTC; cdr3_aa: CASSSIQGLGYEQYF
clone_size: NA; v_call: TRBV18; d_call: NA; j_call: TRBJ2-3; cdr3_length: 16; cdr3_nt: TGTGCCAGCTCACCACCCCCCTACGGACTCACAGATACGCAGTATTTT; cdr3_aa: CASSPPPYGLTDTQYF
clone_size: NA; v_call: TRBV7-9; d_call: TRBD1; j_call: TRBJ1-2; cdr3_length: 14; cdr3_nt: TGTGCCAGCAGCTCGGGACAGGGGAGGTATGGCTACACCTTC; cdr3_aa: CASSSGQGRYGYTF
clone_size: NA; v_call: TRBV10-3; d_call: NA; j_call: TRBJ1-6; cdr3_length: 17; cdr3_nt: TGTGCCATCAGTGAGTCATCGTCCAGGGCCTATAATTCACCCCTCCACTTT; cdr3_aa: CAISESSSRAYNSPLHF
clone_size: NA; v_call: TRBV14; d_call: TRBD1; j_call: TRBJ1-2; cdr3_length: 13; cdr3_nt: TGTGCCAGCAGCCAGGGACAGGGCTATGGCTACACCTTC; cdr3_aa: CASSQGQGYGYTF
clone_size: NA; v_call: TRBV7-8; d_call: NA; j_call: TRBJ2-5; cdr3_length: 14; cdr3_nt: TGTGCCAGCAGCCCGACGCGGGTACAAGAGACCCAGTACTTC; cdr3_aa: CASSPTRVQETQYF
clone_size: NA; v_call: TRBV27; d_call: NA; j_call: TRBJ1-5; cdr3_length: 19; cdr3_nt: TGTGCCAGCAGTTTATCGCCAGGACAGATCGCCGATCCCCATCAGCCCCAGCATTTT; cdr3_aa: CASSLSPGQIADPHQPQHF
clone_size: NA; v_call: TRBV5-1; d_call: NA; j_call: TRBJ2-5; cdr3_length: 12; cdr3_nt: TGCGCCAGCAGGGGCGACCAAGAGACCCAGTACTTC; cdr3_aa: CASRGDQETQYF
clone_size: NA; v_call: TRBV5-1; d_call: TRBD1; j_call: TRBJ2-6; cdr3_length: 17; cdr3_nt: TGCGCCAGCAGCTTGCGGACAGGTGGGACTGGGGCCAACGTCCTGACTTTC; cdr3_aa: CASSLRTGGTGANVLTF
clone_size: few; v_call: TRBV19; d_call: NA; j_call: TRBJ2-7; cdr3_length: 13; cdr3_nt: TGTGCCAGTAGTCCGGCGGGCTCCTACGAGCAGTACTTC; cdr3_aa: CASSPAGSYEQYF
clone_size: few; v_call: TRBV5-6; d_call: NA; j_call: TRBJ2-1; cdr3_length: 15; cdr3_nt: TGTGCCAGCAGCTTGTTGAGCCTATCCTACAATGAGCAGTTCTTC; cdr3_aa: CASSLLSLSYNEQFF
clone_size: NA; v_call: TRBV28; d_call: NA; j_call: TRBJ2-1; cdr3_length: 13; cdr3_nt: TGTGCCAGCAGTAGGGGGATTTACAATGAGCAGTTCTTC; cdr3_aa: CASSRGIYNEQFF
clone_size: few; v_call: TRBV10-1; d_call: NA; j_call: TRBJ2-1; cdr3_length: 15; cdr3_nt: TGCGCCAGCAGTGTGGGAAGGGGTTCCTACAATGAGCAGTTCTTC; cdr3_aa: CASSVGRGSYNEQFF
clone_size: NA; v_call: TRBV19; d_call: NA; j_call: TRBJ1-1; cdr3_length: 13; cdr3_nt: TGTGCCAGTAGTATGCAGGGGAACACTGAAGCTTTCTTT; cdr3_aa: CASSMQGNTEAFF
clone_size: NA; v_call: TRBV11-3; d_call: NA; j_call: TRBJ2-3; cdr3_length: 16; cdr3_nt: TGTGCCAGCAGCTCCACTGGACTCCGGTCTACAGATACGCAGTATTTT; cdr3_aa: CASSSTGLRSTDTQYF
clone_size: NA; v_call: TRBV5-1; d_call: TRBD2; j_call: TRBJ2-1; cdr3_length: 14; cdr3_nt: TGCGCCAGCAGAATCCTAGCGGGAGGTGATGAGCAGTTCTTC; cdr3_aa: CASRILAGGDEQFF
clone_size: NA; v_call: TRBV6-1; d_call: TRBD1; j_call: TRBJ2-1; cdr3_length: 17; cdr3_nt: TGTGCCAGCAGTGAATCAGGGGGACAGGGTGGGAAGGATGAGCAGTTCTTC; cdr3_aa: CASSESGGQGGKDEQFF
clone_size: once; v_call: TRBV6-5; d_call: TRBD2; j_call: TRBJ2-7; cdr3_length: 14; cdr3_nt: TGTGCCAGTTATAGCGGGAGATTTTCCTACGAGCAGTACTTC; cdr3_aa: CASYSGRFSYEQYF
clone_size: few; v_call: TRBV5-4; d_call: TRBD1; j_call: TRBJ2-7; cdr3_length: 14; cdr3_nt: TGTGCCAGCAGCCTCGACAGGGGGCTTGGTGAGCAGTACTTC; cdr3_aa: CASSLDRGLGEQYF
clone_size: NA; v_call: TRBV19; d_call: TRBD2; j_call: TRBJ2-7; cdr3_length: 14; cdr3_nt: TGTGCCAGTAGATCAGGCGGGAGGGCTGCCGAGCAGTACTTC; cdr3_aa: CASRSGGRAAEQYF
clone_size: once; v_call: TRBV10-3; d_call: TRBD1; j_call: TRBJ1-3; cdr3_length: 16; cdr3_nt: TGTGCCATCAGTGATGGAACAGGGGGCTTGGGAAACACCATATATTTT; cdr3_aa: CAISDGTGGLGNTIYF